A selection of T cell receptor beta chains follows, all from one sample in a study of blood T cell repertoires in COVID-19. Profiling relied on immunoSEQ multiplex PCR, and the TCRdb table lists in-frame clones only, not all of them. The table has about 210,000 clones, roughly 84% seen once. Sequenced sample: peripheral blood. These receptor sequences come from a man aged 40-55 years who had recovered from COVID-19. Each CDR3 is given with its conserved first and last residue. Each record gives: CDR3 protein, CDR3 DNA, V gene, J gene, D gene, clone size. A D gene is named only where the DNA matches it firmly. The size field is filled for only some rows; it gives once, few, many or a size class.

cdr3_aa: CASSPNLGQGAETQYF
cdr3_nt: TGTGCCAGCTCACCGAACTTGGGACAGGGGGCGGAGACCCAGTACTTC
v_call: TRBV18
j_call: TRBJ2-5
d_call: TRBD1
clone_size: NA

cdr3_aa: CASSLGSTREQFF
cdr3_nt: TGTGCCAGCAGCTTAGGGAGTACCCGGGAGCAGTTCTTC
v_call: TRBV11-2
j_call: TRBJ2-1
d_call: NA
clone_size: NA

cdr3_aa: CASSDPQGAGETQYF
cdr3_nt: TGTGCCAGCAGTGACCCTCAGGGGGCCGGGGAGACCCAGTACTTC
v_call: TRBV25-1
j_call: TRBJ2-5
d_call: TRBD1
clone_size: NA

cdr3_aa: CASSSTGASSYNSPLHF
cdr3_nt: TGTGCCAGCAGCTCGACAGGGGCAAGCTCCTATAATTCACCCCTCCACTTT
v_call: TRBV11-2
j_call: TRBJ1-6
d_call: TRBD1
clone_size: NA

cdr3_aa: CASSRRQGAVNEQFF
cdr3_nt: TGTGCCAGCAGCCGCCGACAGGGGGCCGTGAATGAGCAGTTCTTC
v_call: TRBV7-9
j_call: TRBJ2-1
d_call: TRBD1
clone_size: NA

cdr3_aa: CASTESGGATDTQYF
cdr3_nt: TGTGCCAGCACCGAAAGCGGGGGGGCCACAGATACGCAGTATTTT
v_call: TRBV6-5
j_call: TRBJ2-3
d_call: TRBD2
clone_size: NA

cdr3_aa: CASRGTGGFTGELFF
cdr3_nt: TGTGCCTCTAGAGGGACAGGGGGCTTCACCGGGGAGCTGTTTTTT
v_call: TRBV19
j_call: TRBJ2-2
d_call: TRBD1
clone_size: NA

cdr3_aa: CASSLAGTGVGYEQYF
cdr3_nt: TGTGCCAGCAGCTTAGCAGGCACAGGGGTTGGATACGAGCAGTACTTC
v_call: TRBV7-2
j_call: TRBJ2-7
d_call: TRBD1
clone_size: NA

cdr3_aa: CASSLSRGETDTQYF
cdr3_nt: TGTGCCAGCAGCTTATCTCGCGGGGAAACAGATACGCAGTATTTT
v_call: TRBV7-2
j_call: TRBJ2-3
d_call: NA
clone_size: NA

cdr3_aa: CASSQGTGDGYTF
cdr3_nt: TGTGCCAGCAGCCAAGGGACAGGGGATGGCTACACCTTC
v_call: TRBV12-3/TRBV12-4
j_call: TRBJ1-2
d_call: TRBD1
clone_size: NA

cdr3_aa: CASSFLSRGEYF
cdr3_nt: TGTGCCAGCAGCTTTCTGAGTCGTGGAGAGTATTTT
v_call: TRBV5-5
j_call: TRBJ2-3
d_call: NA
clone_size: NA

cdr3_aa: CASSLGTTQETQYF
cdr3_nt: TGTGCCAGCAGCTTAGGTACAACGCAAGAGACCCAGTACTTC
v_call: TRBV7-8
j_call: TRBJ2-5
d_call: NA
clone_size: NA

cdr3_aa: CASKPTGNTGELFF
cdr3_nt: TGTGCCAGCAAACCGACAGGGAACACCGGGGAGCTGTTTTTT
v_call: TRBV14
j_call: TRBJ2-2
d_call: NA
clone_size: many

cdr3_aa: CASIRTSGTDTQYF
cdr3_nt: TGTGCCAGCATCCGGACTAGCGGTACAGATACGCAGTATTTT
v_call: TRBV7-2
j_call: TRBJ2-3
d_call: TRBD2
clone_size: NA

cdr3_aa: CASSLRDRANTGELFF
cdr3_nt: TGTGCCAGCAGCTTAAGGGACAGGGCGAACACCGGGGAGCTGTTTTTT
v_call: TRBV7-6
j_call: TRBJ2-2
d_call: TRBD1
clone_size: NA

cdr3_aa: CASSDRQNTGELFF
cdr3_nt: TGTGCCAGCAGCGATCGACAGAACACCGGGGAGCTGTTTTTT
v_call: TRBV9
j_call: TRBJ2-2
d_call: NA
clone_size: few

cdr3_aa: CASSQTQGPTF
cdr3_nt: TGTGCCAGCAGCCAAACACAGGGGCCCACCTTC
v_call: TRBV3-1/TRBV3-2
j_call: TRBJ1-2
d_call: TRBD1
clone_size: NA

cdr3_aa: CASSYSRPSYEQYF
cdr3_nt: TGTGCCAGCAGTTACTCGAGGCCCTCCTACGAGCAGTACTTC
v_call: TRBV6-2/TRBV6-3
j_call: TRBJ2-7
d_call: NA
clone_size: NA

cdr3_aa: CASSPIRDRVWNEQFF
cdr3_nt: TGTGCCAGCAGCCCGATCCGGGACAGGGTATGGAATGAGCAGTTCTTC
v_call: TRBV14
j_call: TRBJ2-1
d_call: TRBD1
clone_size: NA

cdr3_aa: CASSLDTSTDTQYF
cdr3_nt: TGTGCCAGCAGCTTGGACACAAGCACAGATACGCAGTATTTT
v_call: TRBV5-5
j_call: TRBJ2-3
d_call: NA
clone_size: NA

cdr3_aa: CASSDLPSGSTDTQYF
cdr3_nt: TGTGCCAGCAGTGACCTACCTAGCGGGAGCACAGATACGCAGTATTTT
v_call: TRBV6-1
j_call: TRBJ2-3
d_call: TRBD2
clone_size: NA

cdr3_aa: CASSHPVEWTPTYEQYF
cdr3_nt: TGCGCCAGCAGCCACCCGGTGGAGTGGACTCCTACCTACGAGCAGTACTTC
v_call: TRBV4-1
j_call: TRBJ2-7
d_call: NA
clone_size: NA

cdr3_aa: CASSPGQGGSTEAFF
cdr3_nt: TGCGCCAGCAGCCCCGGACAGGGAGGCAGTACTGAAGCTTTCTTT
v_call: TRBV5-1
j_call: TRBJ1-1
d_call: TRBD1
clone_size: NA

cdr3_aa: CAWTGTGPNYGYTF
cdr3_nt: TGTGCCTGGACCGGGACAGGCCCTAACTATGGCTACACCTTC
v_call: TRBV30
j_call: TRBJ1-2
d_call: TRBD1
clone_size: NA

cdr3_aa: CASSLIGQNEEQYF
cdr3_nt: TGTGCCAGCAGCTTAATAGGACAGAACGAAGAGCAGTACTTC
v_call: TRBV5-6
j_call: TRBJ2-7
d_call: NA
clone_size: NA

cdr3_aa: CASSPGQFFNEQYF
cdr3_nt: TGTGCCAGCAGTCCGGGACAGTTTTTCAACGAGCAGTACTTC
v_call: TRBV6-5
j_call: TRBJ2-7
d_call: TRBD1
clone_size: few

cdr3_aa: CASSLERLTQTGEAFF
cdr3_nt: TGTGCCAGCAGCTTAGAAAGACTTACCCAGACAGGGGAAGCTTTCTTT
v_call: TRBV7-2
j_call: TRBJ1-1
d_call: TRBD1
clone_size: NA

cdr3_aa: CASSLGRTLQETQYF
cdr3_nt: TGTGCCAGCAGCTTAGGCAGGACACTTCAAGAGACCCAGTACTTC
v_call: TRBV13
j_call: TRBJ2-5
d_call: NA
clone_size: NA

cdr3_aa: CASGGQRNQPQHF
cdr3_nt: TGTGCCTCAGGGGGGCAGCGCAATCAGCCCCAGCATTTT
v_call: TRBV19
j_call: TRBJ1-5
d_call: TRBD1
clone_size: NA

cdr3_aa: CASSLGLPEASYNSPLHF
cdr3_nt: TGCGCCAGCAGCCTGGGTTTACCAGAGGCCTCCTATAATTCACCCCTCCACTTT
v_call: TRBV4-3
j_call: TRBJ1-6
d_call: NA
clone_size: NA

cdr3_aa: CASSIVPRTEAFF
cdr3_nt: TGTGCCAGTAGTATAGTCCCACGGACTGAAGCTTTCTTT
v_call: TRBV19
j_call: TRBJ1-1
d_call: NA
clone_size: NA

cdr3_aa: CASSLPPGVTNTGELFF
cdr3_nt: TGCGCCAGCAGCTTGCCGCCGGGAGTTACGAACACCGGGGAGCTGTTTTTT
v_call: TRBV5-1
j_call: TRBJ2-2
d_call: NA
clone_size: NA

cdr3_aa: CASSQISGGELFF
cdr3_nt: TGTGCCAGCAGCCAGATCTCGGGTGGGGAGCTGTTTTTT
v_call: TRBV9
j_call: TRBJ2-2
d_call: NA
clone_size: NA

cdr3_aa: CASSQVFGQGGYEQYF
cdr3_nt: TGCGCCAGCAGCCAAGTGTTCGGACAGGGGGGCTACGAGCAGTACTTC
v_call: TRBV4-3
j_call: TRBJ2-7
d_call: TRBD1
clone_size: NA

cdr3_aa: CASSPRGLAGLYEQYF
cdr3_nt: TGTGCCAGCAGCCCCCGTGGACTAGCGGGACTCTACGAGCAGTACTTC
v_call: TRBV6-2/TRBV6-3
j_call: TRBJ2-7
d_call: TRBD2
clone_size: NA

cdr3_aa: CASSKQGATEAFF
cdr3_nt: TGTGCCAGCAGCAAACAGGGCGCCACTGAAGCTTTCTTT
v_call: TRBV11-3
j_call: TRBJ1-1
d_call: NA
clone_size: NA

cdr3_aa: CASSRYRGRVETQYF
cdr3_nt: TGTGCCAGCAGCAGATACCGAGGCAGGGTAGAGACCCAGTACTTC
v_call: TRBV5-8
j_call: TRBJ2-5
d_call: NA
clone_size: once

cdr3_aa: CASSLVGGGPGGFYEQYF
cdr3_nt: TGTGCCAGCAGCTTAGTAGGCGGGGGGCCGGGGGGATTCTACGAGCAGTACTTC
v_call: TRBV7-2
j_call: TRBJ2-7
d_call: TRBD2
clone_size: NA

cdr3_aa: CASSLGLAAAQETQYF
cdr3_nt: TGTGCCAGCAGCTTGGGACTAGCGGCGGCCCAAGAGACCCAGTACTTC
v_call: TRBV11-3
j_call: TRBJ2-5
d_call: TRBD2
clone_size: NA

cdr3_aa: CASSLGAGANQETQYF
cdr3_nt: TGTGCCAGCAGCTTAGGCGCAGGGGCAAACCAAGAGACCCAGTACTTC
v_call: TRBV11-3
j_call: TRBJ2-5
d_call: NA
clone_size: once

cdr3_aa: CASSARGNTGELFF
cdr3_nt: TGTGCCAGCAGCGCCAGGGGAAACACCGGGGAGCTGTTTTTT
v_call: TRBV7-9
j_call: TRBJ2-2
d_call: NA
clone_size: NA

cdr3_aa: CASSGTGGTYEQYF
cdr3_nt: TGTGCCAGCAGCGGGACAGGGGGTACCTACGAGCAGTACTTC
v_call: TRBV27
j_call: TRBJ2-7
d_call: TRBD1
clone_size: NA

cdr3_aa: CASSRGTSGDGETQYF
cdr3_nt: TGTGCCAGCAGCCGCGGGACTAGCGGGGATGGGGAGACCCAGTACTTC
v_call: TRBV11-3
j_call: TRBJ2-5
d_call: TRBD2
clone_size: NA

cdr3_aa: CASRKGSQETQYF
cdr3_nt: TGTGCCAGCAGGAAGGGGTCCCAAGAGACCCAGTACTTC
v_call: TRBV6-5
j_call: TRBJ2-5
d_call: NA
clone_size: NA